Each of the 18 T cell receptor beta chains below was sequenced from the same sample in a study of shared clonotypes between healthy human individuals. The assay was immunoSEQ multiplex PCR, and TCRdb's table has in-frame clones only and misses some. The data hold around 500,000 clones, with 81% observed a single time. The sample comprised PBMCs. Every receptor here comes from a woman between 35 and 50 years old in good health. Some clones in this sample may be carry-over from other donors' samples.

In regard to this clone: It is likely a read error: a sequence one base away is far more abundant. V and J are TRBV7-2 and TRBJ2-2, with D tentatively TRBD2 (5 bases). Germline values: CDR1 SGHTA, CDR2 FQGNSA. V lost 6 bases to trimming and J lost 6 bases, with 20 bases between them. CDR3 length: 16 residues. For the CDR3, the DNA is TGTGCCAGCAGTTCCACCCCACACCAGCGGCCCGGGGAGCTGTTTTTT. Its translation is CASSSTPHQRPGELFF.

The chain carries TRBV7-9 and TRBJ2-2; weak D call: TRBD1 (6 bases). Germline CDR1 is SEHNR and CDR2 is FQNEAQ (reference sequence). Trimming cost V 4 bases and J 6 bases, with 12 bases left between them. The CDR3 consists of 14 residues. The CDR3 DNA reads as TGTGCCAGCAGCTACACGCAGGGGTCCGGGGAGCTGTTTTTT. Protein product: CASSYTQGSGELFF. Filled out from reference TRBV7-9 and TRBJ2-2, the complete variable domain reads DTGVSQNPRHKITKRGQNVTFRCDPISEHNRLYWYRQTLGQGPEFLTYFQNEAQLEKSRLLSDRFSAERPKGSFSTLEIQRTEQGDSAMYLCASSYTQGSGELFFGEGSRLTVL.

This clone has at least ten counts. This chain links TRBV2 with TRBJ2-7; D not certain. This CDR3 is built from 12 residues. Trimming took off 0 bases at V and 3 bases at J, with 3 bases between the two ends. Germline CDR1 reads SNHLY; CDR2 reads FYNNEI. Here the CDR3 reads CASSEASYEQYF. The CDR3 DNA is TGTGCCAGCAGTGAAGCCAGCTACGAGCAGTACTTC.

Notes on this clone: It differs at one base from a far larger clone, so likely a read error. V and J are TRBV13 and TRBJ1-1; 8 nucleotides line up with TRBD1. J gave up 4 bases and V 5 bases, and 6 bases lay outside the gene matches. CDR1 is PRHDT, CDR2 FYEKMQ, per germline (reference sequence). CDR3 size: 14 residues. In DNA form, the CDR3 reads TGTGCCAGCAGCCAACGGGACAGGATCACTGAAGCTTTCTTT. Amino acids: CASSQRDRITEAFF.

For this clone: A far larger clone is one nucleotide away, so this likely arose from a read error. V usage is TRBV18 and J usage is TRBJ1-1; D remains ambiguous. The germline CDR1 and CDR2 sequences are KGHSH and LQKENI. This CDR3 is 16 amino acids long. In nucleotides, the CDR3 is TGTGCCAGCTCACCAGGGGTGACCTGGCGGAACACTGAAGCTTTATTT. Its protein is CASSPGVTWRNTEALF.

The rearrangement uses TRBV28 and TRBJ1-3; D may be TRBD1 (6 bases). Trimming cost V 5 bases and J 4 bases, with 15 bases left between them. CDR3 length: 15 residues. Germline V gene data show CDR1 as MDHEN and CDR2 as SYDVKM. CDR3 in DNA: TGTGCCAGCAGTCTCCTGGGGGGCGAAGGAAACACCATATATTTT. Its translation: CASSLLGGEGNTIYF.

Comment on this clone: A far larger clone is only one base removed, so a read error is likely. The identical CDR3 is also encoded by other nucleotide sequences in the sample. The rearrangement joins TRBV29-1 to TRBJ2-2, with TRBD2 matching over 7 bases. Unmatched junction bases numbered 7, after V lost 2 bases and J lost 4 bases. The CDR3 extends over 15 amino acids. The germline gives CDR1 SQVTM, CDR2 ANQGSEA. The CDR3 here is CSVEFGRSGTGELFF. CDR3 DNA sequence: TGCAGCGTTGAATTCGGGAGGTCAGGCACCGGGGAGCTGTTTTTT.

The chain is built from TRBV6-4 and TRBJ2-3; possible D gene TRBD2, 6 bases. V lost 5 bases and J 4 bases, leaving 10 bases between the germline ends. Germline V CDR1 and CDR2: MRHNA, SNTAGT. The CDR3 is made up of 13 amino acids. This chain's CDR3 is CASSRRESDTQYF. The CDR3 region has the DNA TGTGCCAGCAGTCGTCGGGAGTCAGATACGCAGTATTTT.

V is TRBV6-5 and J is TRBJ1-4; 9 nucleotides line up with TRBD1. The V gene's germline CDR1 is MNHEY and CDR2 SVGAGI. The ends lost 6 bases at V and 7 bases at J; junction bases unmatched: 6. The CDR3 sequence is 14 residues long. The CDR3 DNA is TGTGCCAGCAGGACAGGGGGGGAGGTTGAAAAACTGTTTTTT. This sequence encodes CASRTGGEVEKLFF.

V gene TRBV6-4 combines with J gene TRBJ2-6; TRBD1 matches at 9 bases. V lost 6 bases to trimming and J lost 9 bases; unmatched junction nucleotides: 6. CDR1 MRHNA and CDR2 SNTAGT come from the germline V gene. CDR3 length: 14 amino acids. CDR3 region: CASSPGQGVNVLTF. In DNA, the CDR3 is TGTGCCAGCAGCCCGGGACAGGGCGTCAACGTCCTGACTTTC.

In regard to this clone: Just one base apart from a much larger clone, this may be a read error. Other DNA sequences in this specimen translate into the identical CDR3. V usage is TRBV28 and J usage is TRBJ2-3; no definite D call. Germline V gene lookup returns CDR1 MDHEN and CDR2 SYDVKM. CDR3 length equals 13 residues. The CDR3 sequence: CATRGMETDTQYF. The CDR3 coding sequence is TGTGCCACCCGAGGCATGGAAACAGATACGCAATATTTT.

Comment on this clone: Since a far larger clone is one base different, this is likely a read error. The chain couples TRBV5-6 to TRBJ1-3; TRBD1 aligns across 9 bases. CDR3 size: 14 residues. Per germline, CDR1 SGHDT and CDR2 YYEEEE. This CDR3 reads CASSLGTGENTVYF. CDR3 coding DNA: TGTGCCAGCAGCTTGGGGACAGGGGAAAACACCGTATATTTT.

The gene calls are TRBV19 and TRBJ1-1; D is undetermined. Germline-derived CDR1 and CDR2 are LNHDA and SQIVND (reference sequence). The V end was cut by 3 bases, the J end by 1 base, with 15 bases between. This CDR3 has 16 residues. Written as DNA, the CDR3 is TGTGCCAGTAGTATCGGGTGGTTGCGACCGAACACTGAAGCTTTCTTT. Amino acids: CASSIGWLRPNTEAFF.

The chain couples TRBV6-5 to TRBJ2-7, with 9 bases that match TRBD1. CDR1 and CDR2 from the germline V gene are MNHEY and SVGAGI. The CDR3 sequence is 15 residues long. The ends lost 5 bases at V and 5 bases at J; junction bases unmatched: 10. CDR3 loop: CASSPARDRVHEQYF. Here the CDR3 DNA reads TGTGCCAGCAGTCCCGCGCGGGACAGGGTCCACGAGCAGTACTTC.

The rearrangement links TRBV7-9 to TRBJ2-3; TRBD1 is a possible D gene (6 bases). The CDR3 spans 11 residues. V was trimmed by 11 bases and J by 5 bases, leaving 11 bases between them. CDR1 and CDR2 (germline): SEHNR, FQNEAQ (reference sequence). This CDR3 reads CAGEGGDTQYF. CDR3 DNA sequence: TGTGCCGGCGAAGGGGGAGATACGCAGTATTTT.

The J gene is TRBJ2-1, the V gene TRBV7-2; perhaps TRBD1 as D (6 bases). CDR3 length: 17 residues. Per the germline V gene, CDR1 is SGHTA and CDR2 is FQGNSA. V lost 4 bases to trimming and J lost 4 bases, with 20 bases between them. In DNA, the CDR3 is TGTGCCAGCAGCTCCCTGGGTGGGAGAGGGGGATACAATGAGCAGTTCTTC. As protein: CASSSLGGRGGYNEQFF.

This chain uses TRBV5-4 with TRBJ2-1; D gene uncertain. Between the trimmed V and J ends, which lost 1 base and 0 bases, there was a span of 8 bases. CDR3 size: 15 residues. Per the germline V gene, CDR1 is SGHNT and CDR2 is YYREEE (reference sequence). The CDR3 is CASSLSQISYNEQFF. CDR3 nucleotide sequence: TGTGCCAGCAGCTTGAGCCAGATCTCCTACAATGAGCAGTTCTTC. The full variable domain, its missing parts supplied by reference TRBV5-4 and TRBJ2-1, is ETGVTQSPTHLIKTRGQQVTLRCSSQSGHNTVSWYQQALGQGPQFIFQYYREEENGRGNFPPRFSGLQFPNYSSELNVNALELDDSALYLCASSLSQISYNEQFFGPGTRLTVL.

A remark on this clone: This probably arose from a read error, given a far larger clone one base away. This chain joins TRBV6-6 and TRBJ1-1; D unclear. Germline V gene data show CDR1 as MNHNY and CDR2 as SVGAGI (reference sequence). V was cut by 5 bases and J by 1 base, with 14 bases left in between. This CDR3 contains 15 residues. CDR3 residues: CASSTRDGGNTEAFF. CDR3 nucleotides: TGTGCCAGCAGTACGAGGGATGGAGGGAACACTGAAGCTTTCTTT.